The 13 T cell receptor beta chains given below trace back to one sample, sequenced in a study of cytomegalovirus exposure and HLA in healthy donors. It was with 60 Vbeta and 13 Jbeta primers that the PCR ran. Assay: immunoSEQ multiplex PCR; the TCRdb copy retains only in-frame clones and omits some. The sample holds about 120,000 clones, 80% to 85% seen once. The sequenced sample was PBMCs. The receptors stem from a woman younger than 45 in good health and CMV-seronegative.

The chain is built from TRBV30 and TRBJ2-7; the match to TRBD1 covers 8 bases. With 5 bases clipped from V and 6 bases from J, the junction kept 12 bases outside the gene matches. The germline V gene has CDR1 GTSNPN and CDR2 SVGIG (reference sequence). This CDR3 comprises 14 residues. The CDR3 DNA follows: TGTGCCTGGGCCCCCCTCCTAGGACAGGGCGAGCAGTACTTC. Its protein product is CAWAPLLGQGEQYF.

V and J are TRBV28 and TRBJ2-1; 7 bases match TRBD2. Germline V gene sequence: CDR1 MDHEN, CDR2 SYDVKM. V was pared by 2 bases and J by 3 bases, with 10 bases of the junction left unmatched. The CDR3 loop spans 17 amino acids. CDR3 amino acids: CASSLVGEGINYNEQFF. CDR3 sequence (DNA): TGTGCCAGCAGTTTAGTAGGGGAGGGGATAAACTACAATGAGCAGTTCTTC.

The rearrangement joins TRBV19 to TRBJ1-1, with D possibly matching TRBD1 (5 bases). V lost 5 bases to trimming and J lost 3 bases, with 13 bases between them. This CDR3 spans 14 amino acids. Germline CDR1 is LNHDA and CDR2 is SQIVND (reference sequence). CDR3 loop: CASSVKRGDTEAFF. For the CDR3, the DNA is TGTGCCAGTAGTGTAAAAAGGGGCGACACTGAAGCTTTCTTT.

The chain recombines TRBV27 with TRBJ2-7; TRBD2 matches at 11 bases. J gave up 4 bases and V 5 bases, and 10 bases lay outside the gene matches. The CDR3 is made up of 16 amino acids. Per germline, CDR1 MNHEY and CDR2 SMNVEV (reference sequence). CDR3 bases: TGTGCCAGCAGTCGGACTCTAGCGGGAGGTCGGTACGAGCAGTACTTC. Translating gives CASSRTLAGGRYEQYF.

This chain links TRBV5-4 with TRBJ2-5, with a possible D match to TRBD2 (6 bases). Germline CDR1 SGHNT, CDR2 YYREEE (reference sequence). CDR3 size: 16 residues. Trimming took off 0 bases at V and 0 bases at J, with 12 bases between the two ends. The CDR3, as DNA: TGTGCCAGCAGCTTGGTTGGGGGGACCGACCAAGAGACCCAGTACTTC. The encoded protein is CASSLVGGTDQETQYF.

The gene calls are TRBV9 and TRBJ2-5; D possibly corresponds to TRBD1 (6 bases). Trimming stripped 2 bases from V and 5 bases from J, with 13 bases between. This CDR3 has 14 amino acids. Per germline, CDR1 SGDLS and CDR2 YYNGEE. CDR3 sequence (DNA): TGTGCCAGCAGCGTTCTACAGGGCGGGGAGACCCAGTACTTC. This codes for CASSVLQGGETQYF. The complete variable domain, with remaining parts taken from reference TRBV9 and TRBJ2-5, reads DSGVTQTPKHLITATGQRVTLRCSPRSGDLSVYWYQQSLDQGLQFLIQYYNGEERAKGNILERFSAQQFPDLHSELNLSSLELGDSALYFCASSVLQGGETQYFGPGTRLLVL.

This chain uses TRBV13 with TRBJ2-1; 8 positions agree with TRBD2. The CDR3 sequence is 16 residues long. CDR1 and CDR2 from the germline V gene are PRHDT and FYEKMQ (reference sequence). The V gene end was trimmed by 6 bases and the J gene end by 3 bases; junction bases not matched to a gene: 10. CDR3 DNA: TGTGCCAGCAGTCGGGGGGGAGACCTCATCTACAATGAGCAGTTCTTC. Translating it yields CASSRGGDLIYNEQFF.

This sequence joins TRBV7-9 and TRBJ2-1; 7 nucleotides match TRBD1. The germline CDR1 and CDR2 sequences are SEHNR and FQNEAQ (reference sequence). V shed 6 bases and J 1 base; nucleotides not matched to a gene: 9. CDR3 size: 16 residues. This CDR3 is CASRPPTGSSYNEQFF. The DNA for the CDR3 is TGTGCCAGCAGACCCCCGACAGGGAGTTCCTACAATGAGCAGTTCTTC.

The chain has TRBV5-1 and TRBJ2-5; 10 bases fit TRBD2. The CDR3 has 15 amino acids. Trimming removed 0 bases from V and 4 bases from J; junction bases left unmatched: 3. Germline values: CDR1 SGHRS, CDR2 YFSETQ. The CDR3 DNA follows: TGCGCCAGCAGCTTGGTTCCTAGCGGGAGAGAGACCCAGTACTTC. It encodes CASSLVPSGRETQYF.

The chain couples TRBV7-6 to TRBJ2-5; 12 bases agree with TRBD2. The DNA end is a closer match to TRBJ2-7, so the J assignment may be wrong. Germline-derived CDR1 and CDR2 are SGHVS and FNYEAQ. The CDR3 consists of 14 residues. The CDR3 bases are TGTGCCAGCAGCTCGAGACTAGCGGGAGACGAGCAGTACTTC. Translation: CASSSRLAGDEQYF.

The chain uses TRBV5-4 and TRBJ2-3; 7 nucleotides line up with TRBD2. V was pared by 4 bases and J by 4 bases, with 9 bases of the junction left unmatched. From germline, CDR1 is SGHNT and CDR2 YYREEE (reference sequence). This CDR3 is built from 15 residues. The CDR3 loop is CASSPWDYPPDTQYF. The CDR3 DNA reads TGTGCCAGCAGCCCTTGGGACTACCCCCCAGATACGCAGTATTTT.

The chain uses TRBV28 and TRBJ2-1; a possible D gene is TRBD1 (6 bases). CDR1 is MDHEN, CDR2 SYDVKM, per germline. CDR3 size: 13 residues. V lost 3 bases to trimming and J lost 12 bases, with 15 bases between them. In nucleotides, the CDR3 is TGTGCCAGCAGTTTTGGGGACAAGAGTAGGCAGTTCTTC. Translated, it gives CASSFGDKSRQFF.

The genes are TRBV21-1 and TRBJ1-1. TRBV21-1 is a known pseudogene. The CDR3 consists of 14 residues. The CDR3 region is CASSRAGLRTEAFF. CDR3 sequence (DNA): TGTGCCAGCAGCAGGGCGGGACTAAGGACTGAAGCTTTCTTT.